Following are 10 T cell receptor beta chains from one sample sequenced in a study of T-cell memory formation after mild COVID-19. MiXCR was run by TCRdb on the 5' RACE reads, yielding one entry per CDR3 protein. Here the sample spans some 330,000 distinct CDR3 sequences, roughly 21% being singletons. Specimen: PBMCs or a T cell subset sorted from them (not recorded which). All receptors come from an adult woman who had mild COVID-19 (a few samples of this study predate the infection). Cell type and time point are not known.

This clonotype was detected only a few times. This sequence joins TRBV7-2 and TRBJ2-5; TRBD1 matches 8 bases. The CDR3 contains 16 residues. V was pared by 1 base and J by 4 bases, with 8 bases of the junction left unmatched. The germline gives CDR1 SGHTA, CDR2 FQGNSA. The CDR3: CASSLVGQGALETQYF. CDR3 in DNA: TGTGCCAGCAGCTTAGTGGGGCAGGGGGCTTTAGAGACCCAGTACTTC.

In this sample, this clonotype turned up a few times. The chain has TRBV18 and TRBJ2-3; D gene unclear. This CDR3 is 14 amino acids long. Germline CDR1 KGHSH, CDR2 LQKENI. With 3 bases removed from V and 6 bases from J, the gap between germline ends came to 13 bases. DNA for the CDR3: TGTGCCAGCTCACCCGAATCATACGGGGATACGCAGTATTTT. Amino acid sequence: CASSPESYGDTQYF.

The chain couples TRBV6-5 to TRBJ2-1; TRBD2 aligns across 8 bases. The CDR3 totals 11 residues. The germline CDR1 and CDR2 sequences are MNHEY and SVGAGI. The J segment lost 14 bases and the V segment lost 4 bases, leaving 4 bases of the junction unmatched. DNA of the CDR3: TGTGCCAGCAGTTGGACGGGGGGGGAGTTCTTC. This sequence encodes CASSWTGGEFF.

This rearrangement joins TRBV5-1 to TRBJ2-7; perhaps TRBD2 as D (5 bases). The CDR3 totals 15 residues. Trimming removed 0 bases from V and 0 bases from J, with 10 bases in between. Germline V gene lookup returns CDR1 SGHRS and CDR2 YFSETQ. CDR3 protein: CASSLGGIGSYEQYF. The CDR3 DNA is TGCGCCAGCAGCTTGGGAGGGATCGGCTCCTACGAGCAGTACTTC.

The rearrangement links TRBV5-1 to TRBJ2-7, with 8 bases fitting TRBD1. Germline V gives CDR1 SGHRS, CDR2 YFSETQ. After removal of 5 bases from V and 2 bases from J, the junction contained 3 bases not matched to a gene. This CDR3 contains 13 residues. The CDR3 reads CASRRTGTYEQYF. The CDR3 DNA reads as TGCGCCAGCAGAAGGACAGGGACCTACGAGCAGTACTTC.

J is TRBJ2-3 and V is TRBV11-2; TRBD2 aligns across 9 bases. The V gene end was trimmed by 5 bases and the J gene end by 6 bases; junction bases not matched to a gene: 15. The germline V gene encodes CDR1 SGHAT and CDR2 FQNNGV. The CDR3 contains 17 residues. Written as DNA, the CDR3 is TGTGCCAGCAGCACGCCCGGGACTAGCCTTAAGGGGGATACGCAGTATTTT. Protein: CASSTPGTSLKGDTQYF.

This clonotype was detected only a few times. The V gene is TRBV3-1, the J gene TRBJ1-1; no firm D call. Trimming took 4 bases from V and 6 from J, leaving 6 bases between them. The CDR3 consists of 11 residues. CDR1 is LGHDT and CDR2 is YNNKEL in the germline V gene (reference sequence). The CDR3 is CASSRAAEAFF. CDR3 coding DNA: TGTGCCAGCAGCCGGGCGGCTGAAGCTTTCTTT.

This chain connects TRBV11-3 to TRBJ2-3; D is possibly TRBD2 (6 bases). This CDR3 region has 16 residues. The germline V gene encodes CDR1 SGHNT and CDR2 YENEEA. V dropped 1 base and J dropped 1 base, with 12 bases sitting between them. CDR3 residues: CASSLVTSRRTDTQYF. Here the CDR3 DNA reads TGTGCCAGCAGCTTAGTAACTAGCCGTCGCACAGATACGCAGTATTTT.

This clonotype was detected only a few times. The CDR3 here is CASIGPPSPEQYF. DNA for the CDR3: TGTGCCAGCATCGGGCCTCCAAGTCCCGAGCAGTACTTC. The V call is TRBV6-5, the J call TRBJ2-7; D not certain. Germline CDR1 reads MNHEY; CDR2 reads SVGAGI. The CDR3 consists of 13 residues. The V end lost 7 bases, the J end lost 6 bases, and 16 bases lay between the germline ends.

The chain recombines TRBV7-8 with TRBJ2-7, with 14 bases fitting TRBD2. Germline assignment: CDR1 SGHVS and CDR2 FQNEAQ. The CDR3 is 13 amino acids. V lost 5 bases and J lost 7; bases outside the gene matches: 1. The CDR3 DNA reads TGTGCCAGCAGCCGGACTAGCGGGGGGGAGCAGTACTTC. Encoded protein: CASSRTSGGEQYF.